This TCR beta chain is drawn from a study of pediatric ulcerative colitis. Germline V gene lookup returns CDR1 SGHTA and CDR2 FQGTGA. The V end lost 5 bases, the J end lost 4 bases, and 18 bases lay between the germline ends. CDR3 length equals 15 residues. Assay: immunoSEQ multiplex PCR; the TCRdb copy retains only in-frame clones and omits some. The sample carries over 4,000 clones, 80% to 90% recorded once. This TCR was recovered from a boy between 5 and 17 years old with mild ulcerative colitis. Source material: blood. V gene TRBV7-3 combines with J gene TRBJ2-7; D perhaps matches TRBD1 (7 bases). CDR3 region: CASSEYRGAGYEQYF. In DNA form, the CDR3 reads TGTGCCAGCAGCGAATACAGGGGCGCGGGGTACGAGCAGTACTTC.